These 30 T cell receptor beta chains originate from one sample sequenced in a study of OX40 agonist ivuxolimab in advanced cancers. This table comes from immunoSEQ multiplex PCR, and its TCRdb copy is limited to in-frame clones, with some not included. Of about 68,000 clones in the sample, around 83% were seen once. This sample comprised CD4+ or CD8+ T cells sorted from blood, obtained in a trial of the OX40 agonist ivuxolimab. Receptor source: an adult with an advanced solid tumor such as melanoma, head and neck, liver or kidney cancer.

The chain links TRBV28 to TRBJ2-7; D perhaps matches TRBD1 (5 bases). Germline V gene sequence: CDR1 MDHEN, CDR2 SYDVKM. The CDR3 length is 15 residues. V was trimmed by 4 bases and J by 0 bases, leaving 13 bases between them. The CDR3: CASSYRTFNSYEQYF. The CDR3 bases are TGTGCCAGCAGTTATCGGACATTTAACTCCTACGAGCAGTACTTC.

CDR3 region: CAWSRKGHGPLGNTIYF. The CDR3 DNA reads TGTGCCTGGAGTAGGAAGGGCCATGGTCCGCTCGGAAACACCATATATTTT. This sequence joins TRBV30 and TRBJ1-3; D unclear. Per germline, CDR1 GTSNPN and CDR2 SVGIG (reference sequence). Trimming took 2 bases from V and 4 from J, leaving 21 bases between them. The CDR3 is 17 residues long.

The chain uses TRBV6-6 and TRBJ2-7; maybe TRBD1 (7 bases). Germline V gives CDR1 MNHNY, CDR2 SVGAGI (reference sequence). The CDR3 spans 14 residues. V lost 2 bases to trimming and J lost 4 bases, with 12 bases between them. The CDR3 bases are TGTGCCAGCAGTTACGGGCGGGACAGTTACGAGCAGTACTTC. It specifies CASSYGRDSYEQYF.

This clone was counted a single time. The rearrangement links TRBV6-1 to TRBJ2-7; D is uncertain. Looked up from germline, CDR1 is MNHNS and CDR2 is SASEGT. This CDR3 is built from 13 residues. Trimming took off 4 bases at V and 4 bases at J, with 11 bases between the two ends. The CDR3 sequence: CASSGTYTYEQYF. The CDR3 DNA reads TGTGCCAGCAGTGGGACCTACACGTACGAGCAGTACTTC.

The gene calls are TRBV19 and TRBJ1-3; 8 bases are a match to TRBD1. Germline assignment: CDR1 LNHDA and CDR2 SQIVND (reference sequence). This CDR3 has 14 residues. Trimming took 8 bases from V and 1 from J; bases not matched to a gene: 4. CDR3 DNA: TGTGCCAGTCAACAGGGGGAATCTGGAAACACCATATATTTT. This sequence encodes CASQQGESGNTIYF.

This chain joins TRBV5-1 and TRBJ2-5, with 7 positions matching TRBD1. With V trimmed by 0 bases and J by 2 bases, 4 bases remained unmatched. There are 15 residues in the CDR3. Per the germline V gene, CDR1 is SGHRS and CDR2 is YFSETQ. The CDR3 DNA reads TGCGCCAGCAGCTTGGACGGGACAGATCAAGAGACCCAGTACTTC. Its translation: CASSLDGTDQETQYF.

The chain carries TRBV10-1 and TRBJ2-5; TRBD1 matches 7 bases. The V segment lost 4 bases and the J segment 0 bases; nucleotides outside the gene matches: 8. This CDR3 has 16 residues. In germline, CDR1 is WNHNN, CDR2 SYGVQD (reference sequence). DNA of the CDR3: TGCGCCAGCAGTGCGACAGGGAAGGGGGACCAAGAGACCCAGTACTTC. Its translation is CASSATGKGDQETQYF.

This chain joins TRBV19 and TRBJ2-3; 12 nucleotides line up with TRBD2. Germline values: CDR1 LNHDA, CDR2 SQIVND (reference sequence). The CDR3 has 18 residues. V gave up 5 bases and J gave up 0 bases; unmatched junction bases: 9. The CDR3 protein is CASSRLAGAPSSTDTQYF. The DNA for the CDR3 is TGTGCCAGTAGTCGACTAGCGGGGGCCCCATCTAGCACAGATACGCAGTATTTT.

V gene TRBV6-1 combines with J gene TRBJ2-7, with D possibly TRBD2 on 6 matching bases. Germline V gene data show CDR1 as MNHNS and CDR2 as SASEGT. Trimming took 6 bases from V and 2 from J, leaving 14 bases between them. This CDR3 spans 14 amino acids. CDR3 in amino acids: CASRSVGGPYEQYF. CDR3 coding DNA: TGTGCCAGCAGATCGGTGGGGGGTCCCTACGAGCAGTACTTC.

The rearrangement joins TRBV5-1 to TRBJ2-7; TRBD2 agrees at 10 bases. Germline V lookup: CDR1 SGHRS, CDR2 YFSETQ. Losses at the gene ends were 2 bases for V and 1 base for J; bases not matched to a gene: 3. There are 15 residues in the CDR3. The CDR3 sequence: CASSFGSGGSYEQYF. The CDR3 nucleotides are TGCGCCAGCAGCTTTGGTAGCGGGGGGTCCTACGAGCAGTACTTC.

The chain couples TRBV6-6 to TRBJ2-3; TRBD2 matches 10 bases. The CDR3 sequence is 16 residues long. Trimming removed 2 bases from V and 2 bases from J; junction bases left unmatched: 4. CDR1 and CDR2 (germline): MNHNY, SVGAGI (reference sequence). Written as DNA, the CDR3 is TGTGCCAGCAGTTACGGGCTAGCGGGAGACACAGATACGCAGTATTTT. This sequence encodes CASSYGLAGDTDTQYF.

The chain uses TRBV5-1 and TRBJ1-2; D is unclear. Trimming cost V 0 bases and J 7 bases, with 7 bases left between them. Per germline, CDR1 SGHRS and CDR2 YFSETQ. CDR3 size: 12 residues. CDR3: CASSLGALGYTF. The CDR3 bases are TGCGCCAGCAGCTTGGGGGCACTTGGCTACACCTTC. The whole variable domain, filled in from reference TRBV5-1 and TRBJ1-2, reads KAGVTQTPRYLIKTRGQQVTLSCSPISGHRSVSWYQQTPGQGLQFLFEYFSETQRNKGNFPGRFSGRQFSNSRSEMNVSTLELGDSALYLCASSLGALGYTFGSGTRLTVV.

The chain combines TRBV5-1 with TRBJ2-2; 15 positions match TRBD2. After removal of 4 bases from V and 7 bases from J, the junction contained 5 bases not matched to a gene. This CDR3 has 16 residues. The germline V gene has CDR1 SGHRS and CDR2 YFSETQ. The CDR3 DNA reads as TGCGCCAGCAGCCTCGGACTAGCGGGGGGGCTCGGGGAGCTGTTTTTT. It yields the protein CASSLGLAGGLGELFF.

The V and J genes are TRBV6-5 and TRBJ2-3; D gene unclear. This CDR3 has 15 residues. Germline loops: CDR1 MNHEY, CDR2 SVGAGI. Trimming removed 6 bases at V and 1 base at J, with 14 bases between. In nucleotides, the CDR3 is TGTGCCAGCAGATCCTGGTCCGCCGGCACAGATACGCAGTATTTT. It yields the protein CASRSWSAGTDTQYF.

Details on this clone: Other DNA sequences from this sample encode an identical CDR3 as well. This chain uses TRBV7-2 with TRBJ1-5, with 7 bases lining up with TRBD1. Germline loops: CDR1 SGHTA, CDR2 FQGNSA. The V segment lost 1 base and the J segment 4 bases; nucleotides outside the gene matches: 1. The CDR3 consists of 14 residues. CDR3 coding DNA: TGTGCCAGCAGCTTAGGACAGGGAAATCAGCCCCAGCATTTT. This codes for CASSLGQGNQPQHF.

CDR3 residues: CASSSEGGFADTQYF. CDR3 DNA sequence: TGTGCCAGCAGCTCGGAGGGGGGCTTCGCAGATACGCAGTATTTT. The chain combines TRBV7-2 with TRBJ2-3; D tentatively reads TRBD1 or TRBD2 (6 bases each). The CDR3 spans 15 residues. CDR1 is SGHTA, CDR2 FQGNSA, per germline. The V end lost 4 bases, the J end lost 4 bases, and 15 bases lay between the germline ends.

The V gene is TRBV4-1, the J gene TRBJ2-3, with 12 bases that match TRBD1. Germline CDR1 and CDR2: MGHRA and YSYEKL. J lost 3 bases, V lost 0 bases, and 7 bases had no gene match. The CDR3 is made up of 18 amino acids. The CDR3 protein is CASSQDPGTGGATDTQYF. CDR3 sequence (DNA): TGCGCCAGCAGCCAAGATCCGGGGACAGGGGGCGCAACAGATACGCAGTATTTT.

The gene calls are TRBV18 and TRBJ2-1; the D gene is possibly TRBD2 (6 bases). The V and J ends lost 2 bases and 0 bases respectively, with 8 bases between them. The length of the CDR3 is 15 residues. Germline assignment: CDR1 KGHSH and CDR2 LQKENI. As DNA, the CDR3 is TGTGCCAGCTCACCAGCGGGGTTCTCCTACAATGAGCAGTTCTTC. Amino acids: CASSPAGFSYNEQFF.

A single count supports this clone. The chain carries TRBV27 and TRBJ2-2; 9 nucleotides match TRBD1. After removal of 9 bases from V and 4 bases from J, the junction contained 6 bases not matched to a gene. CDR1 MNHEY and CDR2 SMNVEV come from the germline V gene (reference sequence). This CDR3 region has 14 residues. The CDR3 DNA reads as TGTGCCAGTAACAGGGGGCTAGGCACCGGGGAGCTGTTTTTT. Its protein product is CASNRGLGTGELFF.

The rearrangement joins TRBV6-1 to TRBJ1-3, with D unresolved. The length of the CDR3 is 14 residues. The V and J ends lost 7 bases and 9 bases respectively, with 19 bases between them. Germline V gene lookup returns CDR1 MNHNS and CDR2 SASEGT. CDR3 nucleotides: TGTGCCAGCAACATGTTGCAGAGTAAGGGCACCATATATTTT. This sequence encodes CASNMLQSKGTIYF.

The chain links TRBV20-1 to TRBJ1-2; D gene unclear. The CDR3 extends over 9 amino acids. CDR1 is DFQATT and CDR2 is SNEGSKA in the germline V gene (reference sequence). CDR3 DNA: TGCAGCCCCTCCTCCGGCTACACCTTC. Its translation: CSPSSGYTF.

This clone was seen a handful of times. Other DNA sequences in this specimen translate into the identical CDR3. The chain is built from TRBV6-5 and TRBJ1-1; D may be TRBD1 (5 bases). The CDR3 runs 11 residues. Germline CDR1 is MNHEY and CDR2 is SVGAGI. Trimming took off 7 bases at V and 4 bases at J, with 7 bases between the two ends. The chain's CDR3 is CASIRGTEAFF. CDR3 in DNA: TGTGCCAGCATTAGGGGCACTGAAGCTTTCTTT.

This rearrangement joins TRBV11-2 to TRBJ1-5; D is ambiguous. The V gene lost 1 base and the J gene lost 4 bases, with 14 bases spanning the gap. CDR1 and CDR2 (germline): SGHAT, FQNNGV. CDR3 length: 16 residues. The CDR3 region has the DNA TGTGCCAGCAGCTTAGGGGATGGAGTTGGAAATCAGCCCCAGCATTTT. Its protein is CASSLGDGVGNQPQHF.

The V and J genes are TRBV2 and TRBJ1-2; D is perhaps TRBD1 (6 bases). The germline CDR1 and CDR2 sequences are SNHLY and FYNNEI. The V end lost 8 bases, the J end lost 3 bases, and 16 bases lay between the germline ends. CDR3 length: 14 amino acids. The CDR3 reads CASLGQKRDYGYTF. The CDR3 nucleotides are TGTGCCAGCTTAGGACAGAAGAGAGACTATGGCTACACCTTC.

V and J are TRBV6-1 and TRBJ1-4; TRBD1 matches at 8 bases. In germline, CDR1 is MNHNS, CDR2 SASEGT. Trimming at V came to 3 bases and at J to 8 bases, leaving 11 bases not matched to a gene. The CDR3 loop spans 16 amino acids. CDR3 sequence: CASSEGGRAGGEKLFF. The CDR3 DNA sequence: TGTGCCAGCAGTGAGGGCGGGAGGGCAGGGGGCGAAAAACTGTTTTTT.

The table lists this clone with a few counts. V gene TRBV5-6 combines with J gene TRBJ2-7; D is perhaps TRBD1 (6 bases). CDR3 length: 14 amino acids. V lost 4 bases to trimming and J lost 3 bases, with 14 bases between them. Per the germline V gene, CDR1 is SGHDT and CDR2 is YYEEEE. The CDR3, as DNA: TGTGCCAGCAGCCCCAACGGACAGCACTACGAGCAGTACTTC. This encodes CASSPNGQHYEQYF.

V usage is TRBV27 and J usage is TRBJ1-2; maybe TRBD1 (5 bases). CDR1 is MNHEY and CDR2 is SMNVEV in the germline V gene (reference sequence). The CDR3 consists of 15 residues. Trimming cost V 0 bases and J 1 base, with 9 bases left between them. DNA for the CDR3: TGTGCCAGCAGTTTATCGGGGACGGTTAACTATGGCTACACCTTC. Amino acid sequence: CASSLSGTVNYGYTF.

The chain uses TRBV14 and TRBJ1-6; 7 nucleotides line up with TRBD1. The CDR3 contains 15 residues. Trimming took 4 bases from V and 7 from J; bases not matched to a gene: 7. Germline V gene data show CDR1 as SGHDN and CDR2 as FVKESK. The CDR3 sequence is CASSLRTGPNSPLHF. The CDR3 DNA sequence: TGTGCCAGCAGCCTAAGGACAGGACCCAATTCACCCCTCCACTTT.

This rearrangement joins TRBV5-1 to TRBJ1-4; possible D gene TRBD1, 6 bases. Germline CDR1 is SGHRS and CDR2 is YFSETQ. CDR3 length: 15 amino acids. Between the trimmed V and J ends, which lost 4 bases and 7 bases, there was a span of 17 bases. The CDR3 spells CASSPGGGRAEKLFF. The CDR3 DNA follows: TGCGCCAGCAGCCCCGGAGGGGGGAGGGCTGAAAAACTGTTTTTT. The full variable domain, rest sourced from reference TRBV5-1 and TRBJ1-4, is KAGVTQTPRYLIKTRGQQVTLSCSPISGHRSVSWYQQTPGQGLQFLFEYFSETQRNKGNFPGRFSGRQFSNSRSEMNVSTLELGDSALYLCASSPGGGRAEKLFFGSGTQLSVL.

This chain uses TRBV5-4 with TRBJ2-2; D gene unclear. The germline gives CDR1 SGHNT, CDR2 YYREEE (reference sequence). V lost 2 bases, J lost 6 bases, and 8 bases lay in between. This CDR3 contains 13 residues. The CDR3 nucleotides are TGTGCCAGCAGCTTAGGATGGGCCGGGGAGCTGTTTTTT. This codes for CASSLGWAGELFF.